This TCR beta chain is from a study of a mutant IDH1 vaccine in newly diagnosed glioma. Whole-study context: In some groups vaccination began 4-6 weeks post-radiotherapy; others received it with temozolomide. The V12 visit happened in week 35, and the V13 visit happened in week 47.

Concerning this clone: The antigen is not known.

The CDR3 contains 15 residues. The V gene lost 4 bases and the J gene lost 6 bases, with 16 bases spanning the gap. CDR1 and CDR2 from the germline V gene are MNHEY and SVGAGI. Time point reported: week 47, end of study. Every vaccination contained 300 ug of the mutant IDH1 20-mer peptide and was paired with topical imiquimod. New astrocytomas of WHO grade 3 or 4 that were IDH1-mutant and ATRX-lost were found in the donors. This table comes from immunoSEQ multiplex PCR, and its TCRdb copy is limited to in-frame clones, with some not included. The profile shows 30,000 to 35,000 clones, 80% to 95% of them singletons.

V usage is TRBV6-5 and J usage is TRBJ2-1; D possibly corresponds to TRBD1 (5 bases). Sequences were derived from PBMCs, sampled from a glioma patient whose treatment included an IDH1 peptide vaccine. The receptor was derived from a middle-aged woman with glioma. In DNA form, the CDR3 reads TGTGCCAGCAGTTCCCCCCTCACAGGTGGCAATGAGCAGTTCTTC. Translating gives CASSSPLTGGNEQFF.